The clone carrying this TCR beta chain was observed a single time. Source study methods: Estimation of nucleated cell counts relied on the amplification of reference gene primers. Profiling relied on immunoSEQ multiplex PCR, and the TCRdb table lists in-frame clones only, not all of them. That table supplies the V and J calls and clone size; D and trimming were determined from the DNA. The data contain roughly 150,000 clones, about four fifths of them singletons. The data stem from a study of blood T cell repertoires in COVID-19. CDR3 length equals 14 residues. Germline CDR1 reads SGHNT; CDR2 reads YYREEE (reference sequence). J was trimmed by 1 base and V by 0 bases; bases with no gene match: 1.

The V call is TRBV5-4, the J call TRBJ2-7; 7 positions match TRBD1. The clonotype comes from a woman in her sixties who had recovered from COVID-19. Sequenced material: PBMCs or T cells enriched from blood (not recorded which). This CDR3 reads CASSLDRGSYEQYF. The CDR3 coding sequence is TGTGCCAGCAGCTTGGACAGGGGATCCTACGAGCAGTACTTC.